This T cell receptor (beta chain) derives from a study of shared clonotypes between healthy human individuals. Looking at the study overall: Three plates were used per donor for CD4 naive, three for CD4 memory, two for CD8 naive and one for CD8 memory. Study observations and caveats: Blood alone was sampled, and tissue repertoires likely differ. Relative to their counterparts shared across all four donors, non-shared clonotypes exhibited diminished generation probabilities.

To note about this clone: What it recognizes is unknown.

In the original workflow: ImmunoSEQ output lacked quality scores and full-length reads, limiting matched filtering. TCRdb's copy holds only in-frame clones and misses some; the assay was immunoSEQ multiplex PCR. The V and J calls and clone size were taken over from that table, and D and trimming were inferred from the DNA. This table has around 2,100,000 clones, roughly 95% appearing once. Germline lookup yields CDR1 MNHEY and CDR2 SMNVEV (reference sequence). Trimming took 4 bases from V and 1 from J, leaving 20 bases between them. CDR3 length: 19 amino acids. Naive CD8 populations comprised CD45RO-negative cells positively selected for CCR7, excluding terminally differentiated effector memory CD45RA+ cells.

The chain has TRBV27 and TRBJ2-6; no clear D gene. Sequencing was performed on naive CD8+ T cells sorted from blood. The source of this sequence is a man aged 18 to 29 in good health. The CDR3 spells CASSSPVGGGPSGANVLTF. In DNA, the CDR3 is TGTGCCAGCAGTTCCCCCGTAGGCGGCGGTCCATCTGGGGCCAACGTCCTGACTTTC.